This TCR beta chain emerged from a study of shared clonotypes between healthy human individuals. This CDR3 contains 12 residues. Deletions cut 10 bases from V and 0 bases from J, with 10 bases between. The germline gives CDR1 MDHEN, CDR2 SYDVKM. Positively selected for CCR7, the CD45RO-negative cells used as naive CD8 cells excluded terminally differentiated effector memory CD45RA+ cells. The assay was carried out at the deep level. TCRdb keeps only in-frame clones here, not all; method: immunoSEQ multiplex PCR. Of around 640,000 clones in the sample, 95% to 96% were seen once. This TCR derives from a woman in her twenties or thirties in good health. Sequencing was carried out using naive CD8+ T cells sorted from blood. The chain joins TRBV28 to TRBJ2-7, with unresolved D. CDR3 in DNA: TGTGCCACCCTACACTCCTCCTACGAGCAGTACTTC. It codes for CATLHSSYEQYF. The full variable domain, with the rest looked up from reference TRBV28 and TRBJ2-7, is DVKVTQSSRYLVKRTGEKVFLECVQDMDHENMFWYRQDPGLGLRLIYFSYDVKMKEKGDIPEGYSVSREKKERFSLILESASTNQTSMYLCATLHSSYEQYFGPGTRLTVT.